Listed here are 6 T cell receptor gamma chains from one sample, sequenced in a study of gamma-delta T cells after stem cell transplantation. TCRdb used CATT to re-call clones from the RT-PCR reads. The data show a few thousand gamma-chain clones, about 5.3% seen once. What was sequenced was gamma-delta T cells. Receptor source: a human donor. It is not recorded whose cells these are; they may come from a transplant donor.

This clone is judged medium-sized. This sample includes further DNA sequences coding for the same CDR3. The gene calls are TRGV9 and TRGJP. Germline V gene sequence: CDR1 GITISATS, CDR2 ISYDGTV (reference sequence). V trimming: 2 bases; J trimming: 6 bases; junction bases outside the gene matches: 4. The CDR3 runs to 16 residues. CDR3 in amino acids: CALWEDSELGKKIKVF. Written as DNA, the CDR3 is TGTGCCTTGTGGGAGGACTCAGAGTTGGGCAAAAAAATCAAGGTATTT.

On this clone itself: A junction end diverges from the germline sequence, so it may reflect a read error. Other nucleotide sequences in the sample specify the same CDR3. This sequence joins TRGV9 and TRGJP. CDR3 length equals 15 residues. The germline CDR1 and CDR2 sequences are GITISATS and ISYDGTV (reference sequence). The CDR3 here is CALWEKELGKKIKVF. The CDR3 DNA is TGTGCCTTGTGGGAAAAAGAGTTAGGCAAAAAAATCAAGGTATTT.

Only a few counts were recorded for this clone. The chain has TRGV9 and TRGJ1 or TRGJ2. J lost 9 bases, V lost 0 bases, and 17 bases had no gene match. This CDR3 is 16 amino acids long. The germline CDR1 and CDR2 sequences are GITISATS and ISYDGTV (reference sequence). This chain's CDR3 is CALWEVEGVLGIKKLF. In DNA, the CDR3 is TGTGCCTTGTGGGAGGTGGAGGGGGTTCTGGGAATTAAGAAACTCTTT.

V gene TRGV9 combines with J gene TRGJP. Germline CDR1 is GITISATS and CDR2 is ISYDGTV (reference sequence). This CDR3 spans 22 amino acids. After removal of 0 bases from V and 4 bases from J, the junction contained 18 bases not matched to a gene. The CDR3 here is CALWEVQAAGGSQELGKKIKVF. DNA for the CDR3: TGTGCCTTGTGGGAGGTGCAGGCAGCGGGAGGGAGCCAAGAGTTGGGCAAAAAAATCAAGGTATTT.

This clone occurred a few times. A far larger clone is a single base away, which makes a read error likely. The sample holds other DNA sequences that translate to the same CDR3. This sequence joins TRGV2 and TRGJ1 or TRGJ2. Germline assignment: CDR1 EGSNGY and CDR2 YDSYNSKV. This CDR3 is 14 amino acids long. The junction had 10 bases not matched to a gene; V was cut back by 0 bases and J by 8 bases. CDR3 sequence: CATWDGLEDNKKLF. The CDR3 DNA sequence: TGTGCCACCTGGGACGGGCTTGAAGATAATAAGAAACTCTTT.

This clone rates as medium-sized. The rearrangement links TRGV2 to TRGJP2. The junction had 6 bases not matched to a gene; V was cut back by 5 bases and J by 0 bases. The CDR3 runs to 15 residues. The germline CDR1 and CDR2 sequences are EGSNGY and YDSYNSKV. The CDR3 sequence: CATWGRYSSDWIKTF. DNA for the CDR3: TGTGCCACCTGGGGCCGATATAGTAGTGATTGGATCAAGACGTTT.